Listed below are T cell receptor beta chains from one sample, sequenced in a study of human T cells and chemical hapten exposure. A single record per CDR3 protein comes from TCRdb applying MiXCR to the RACE reads. The table includes under 75,000 distinct CDR3 sequences, 11% detected once. The specimen comprised whole blood, sampled in connection with sensitization to the hapten diphenylcyclopropenone (DPC). These receptors were obtained from a woman aged 50 to 60 with alopecia areata. Some clones in this sample may be carry-over from other donors' samples. Both conserved end residues are part of each CDR3. The order of the fields is V gene, clone size, J gene, CDR3 length, D gene, CDR3 DNA, CDR3 protein. A D gene is named only where the DNA matches it firmly. The size field is filled for only some rows; it gives once, few, many or a size class.

v_call: TRBV18
clone_size: few
j_call: TRBJ2-7
cdr3_length: 15
d_call: .
cdr3_nt: TGTGCCAGCTCACAGCCCGGACTGGTCTCCTACGAGCAGTACTTC
cdr3_aa: CASSQPGLVSYEQYF

v_call: TRBV9
clone_size: many
j_call: TRBJ2-1
cdr3_length: 15
d_call: TRBD2
cdr3_nt: TGTGCCAGCAGCGTCCGAGCGGGACTCTACAATGAGCAGTTCTTC
cdr3_aa: CASSVRAGLYNEQFF

v_call: TRBV7-2
clone_size: many
j_call: TRBJ2-1
cdr3_length: 18
d_call: TRBD2
cdr3_nt: TGTGCCAGCAGCTTAGAGGGTAGCGGGGGTTTCCTCTACAATGAGCAGTTCTTC
cdr3_aa: CASSLEGSGGFLYNEQFF

v_call: TRBV7-9
clone_size: .
j_call: TRBJ1-3
cdr3_length: 15
d_call: .
cdr3_nt: TGTGCCAGCAGCTTAGGAGACCTCTCTGGAAACACCATATATTTT
cdr3_aa: CASSLGDLSGNTIYF

v_call: TRBV28
clone_size: many
j_call: TRBJ2-4
cdr3_length: 13
d_call: TRBD2
cdr3_nt: TGTGCCAGCAGGCCGGGGGGGACAAACATTCAGTACTTC
cdr3_aa: CASRPGGTNIQYF

v_call: TRBV7-8
clone_size: .
j_call: TRBJ2-2
cdr3_length: 18
d_call: TRBD2
cdr3_nt: TGTGCCAGCAGCGTAAAACTAGCGGGTAGGGCGAACACCGGGGAGCTGTTTTTT
cdr3_aa: CASSVKLAGRANTGELFF

v_call: TRBV20-1
clone_size: few
j_call: TRBJ1-5
cdr3_length: 10
d_call: .
cdr3_nt: TGCAGTGCTAGCGGGTACGCCCAGCATTTT
cdr3_aa: CSASGYAQHF

v_call: TRBV6-1
clone_size: many
j_call: TRBJ2-5
cdr3_length: 13
d_call: .
cdr3_nt: TGTGCCAGCACCGGACAGACACAAGAGACCCAGTACTTC
cdr3_aa: CASTGQTQETQYF

v_call: TRBV28
clone_size: .
j_call: TRBJ2-4
cdr3_length: 14
d_call: TRBD1
cdr3_nt: TGTGCCAGCAGTTTACTAGGGGGCTTGAACATTCAGTACTTC
cdr3_aa: CASSLLGGLNIQYF

v_call: TRBV30
clone_size: few
j_call: TRBJ1-2
cdr3_length: 16
d_call: TRBD1
cdr3_nt: TGTGCCTGGGCCCCGAGGGGAAACAGGGGGAACTATGGCTACACCTTC
cdr3_aa: CAWAPRGNRGNYGYTF